This entry lists 18 T cell receptor beta chains sequenced from one sample in a study of cytomegalovirus exposure and HLA in healthy donors. It was with 60 Vbeta and 13 Jbeta primers that the PCR ran. TCRdb's copy holds only in-frame clones and misses some; the assay was immunoSEQ multiplex PCR. This sample yields around 30,000 clones, of which 40% to 50% are seen a single time; roughly 1.9% belongs to the top ten. The sample comprised PBMCs. These receptor sequences come from a woman aged 45-59 years in good health and CMV-seronegative.

The chain carries TRBV6-5 and TRBJ2-2; D is perhaps TRBD1 (6 bases). Germline values: CDR1 MNHEY, CDR2 SVGAGI. V was pared by 7 bases and J by 2 bases, with 14 bases between. This CDR3 region has 15 residues. For the CDR3, the DNA is TGTGCCAGCAACCCGGACAGCCGAAACACCGGGGAGCTGTTTTTT. Protein: CASNPDSRNTGELFF.

This chain links TRBV27 with TRBJ1-5; the match to TRBD1 covers 7 bases. Per the germline V gene, CDR1 is MNHEY and CDR2 is SMNVEV (reference sequence). V shed 5 bases, J shed 4 bases, and the junction held 8 bases outside the gene matches. The length of the CDR3 is 15 residues. The CDR3 here is CASSGVQGRNQPQHF. The DNA of the CDR3 is TGTGCCAGCAGTGGTGTACAGGGGAGGAATCAGCCCCAGCATTTT.

This clone was seen only a few times. The rearrangement uses TRBV5-1 and TRBJ2-7, with D possibly matching TRBD1 (5 bases). CDR3 length: 16 amino acids. Germline CDR1 is SGHRS and CDR2 is YFSETQ. V gave up 2 bases and J gave up 1 base, with 16 bases separating them. This CDR3 is CASSLGAEPYSYEQYF. The CDR3 nucleotides read TGCGCCAGCAGCTTAGGGGCAGAACCCTATTCCTACGAGCAGTACTTC.

V usage is TRBV7-2 and J usage is TRBJ1-6, with a tentative D call TRBD1 (5 bases). The CDR3 covers 15 residues. Deletions cut 1 base from V and 7 bases from J, with 11 bases between. CDR1 SGHTA and CDR2 FQGNSA come from the germline V gene. The CDR3 region is CASSLVTGTNSPLHF. CDR3 coding DNA: TGTGCCAGCAGCTTAGTAACAGGAACAAATTCACCCCTCCACTTT.

The rearrangement links TRBV27 to TRBJ2-3, with D maybe TRBD2 (5 bases). This CDR3 has 12 residues. With 6 bases removed from V and 6 bases from J, the gap between germline ends came to 10 bases. Germline CDR1 reads MNHEY; CDR2 reads SMNVEV (reference sequence). The CDR3 DNA reads TGTGCCAGCAGCCGGAGAGGGGATACGCAGTATTTT. It is translated as CASSRRGDTQYF.

The chain carries TRBV5-1 and TRBJ1-1, with 7 positions matching TRBD1. CDR1 is SGHRS, CDR2 YFSETQ, per germline. V lost 0 bases, J lost 1 base, and 0 bases stayed unmatched. The CDR3 contains 14 residues. CDR3 sequence reads: CASSLDRGNTEAFF. Written as DNA, the CDR3 is TGCGCCAGCAGCTTGGACAGGGGGAACACTGAAGCTTTCTTT. Variable domain in full (rest from reference TRBV5-1 and TRBJ1-1): KAGVTQTPRYLIKTRGQQVTLSCSPISGHRSVSWYQQTPGQGLQFLFEYFSETQRNKGNFPGRFSGRQFSNSRSEMNVSTLELGDSALYLCASSLDRGNTEAFFGQGTRLTVV.

This clone has only a few counts. The chain couples TRBV4-1 to TRBJ1-2, with TRBD1 as a possible D gene (6 bases). The germline V gene has CDR1 MGHRA and CDR2 YSYEKL. There are 16 residues in the CDR3. V lost 4 bases and J 6 bases, leaving 21 bases between the germline ends. The CDR3 is CASSLTHFQDRDGYTF. The CDR3 nucleotides read TGCGCCAGCAGCCTTACACATTTCCAGGACAGAGATGGCTACACCTTC.

This clone came up a few times. The chain joins TRBV21-1 to TRBJ2-7; TRBD2, the table's D call, was not compared with the DNA. TRBV21-1 is recorded as a pseudogene. The CDR3 has 19 residues. The CDR3 DNA reads as TGTGCCAGCAGCAAAGAATTTCTGGGGCCGGAGGGGTCATCCTACGAGCAGTACTTC. As protein: CASSKEFLGPEGSSYEQYF.

This clone has more than one count but fewer than ten. The chain links TRBV5-1 to TRBJ2-5; 8 nucleotides line up with TRBD2. Per germline, CDR1 SGHRS and CDR2 YFSETQ. J lost 4 bases, V lost 0 bases, and 14 bases had no gene match. This CDR3 is 18 amino acids long. The CDR3 loop reads CASSLGVERELSPETQYF. The CDR3 nucleotides read TGCGCCAGCAGCTTGGGGGTAGAGCGGGAGCTGTCCCCAGAGACCCAGTACTTC.

This clone appeared a few times. CDR3: CASSLAWGPDTDTQYF. CDR3 coding DNA: TGCGCCAGCAGCTTGGCTTGGGGGCCGGACACAGATACGCAGTATTTT. The chain employs TRBV5-1 and TRBJ2-3, with TRBD1 as a possible D gene (6 bases). Germline values: CDR1 SGHRS, CDR2 YFSETQ. The CDR3 is made up of 16 amino acids. Between the trimmed V and J ends, which lost 0 bases and 2 bases, there was a span of 13 bases.

The rearrangement joins TRBV27 to TRBJ1-2, with D perhaps matching TRBD1 (5 bases). V lost 6 bases, J lost 5 bases, and 13 bases lay in between. The length of the CDR3 is 13 residues. Germline V gene lookup returns CDR1 MNHEY and CDR2 SMNVEV (reference sequence). In DNA form, the CDR3 reads TGTGCCAGCAGCCTCCGGGGGGGGTATGGCTACACCTTC. Amino acid sequence: CASSLRGGYGYTF.

The table lists this clone with a count of one. The chain recombines TRBV5-4 with TRBJ2-3; TRBD2 aligns across 13 bases. Germline V gene data show CDR1 as SGHNT and CDR2 as YYREEE (reference sequence). This CDR3 region has 16 residues. The J segment lost 3 bases and the V segment lost 0 bases, leaving 1 base of the junction unmatched. The CDR3 sequence: CASSLVTSGGTDTQYF. The CDR3 nucleotides read TGTGCCAGCAGCTTGGTGACTAGCGGGGGGACAGATACGCAGTATTTT.

The chain carries TRBV7-5 and TRBJ1-2; the table's D call, TRBD1, was not checked against the DNA. TRBV7-5 is tagged as a pseudogene. CDR3 length equals 14 residues. CDR3 protein: CVRSFRTGDYGYTF. The CDR3, as DNA: TGTGTCAGAAGCTTTAGGACAGGAGACTATGGCTACACCTTC.

J is TRBJ2-5 and V is TRBV21-1; the table's D gene call, TRBD1, was not cross checked with the DNA. TRBV21-1 is a documented pseudogene. The CDR3 is 17 amino acids. The DNA of the CDR3 is TGTGCCAGCAGCAAAGGAATCAGGGCCATATTACAAGAGACCCAGTACTTC. This encodes CASSKGIRAILQETQYF.

The rearrangement joins TRBV15 to TRBJ2-7; 8 positions agree with TRBD1. The CDR3 has 15 amino acids. J was trimmed by 1 base and V by 4 bases; bases with no gene match: 6. The germline gives CDR1 LNHNV, CDR2 YYDKDF (reference sequence). The CDR3 DNA reads as TGTGCCACCAGCACCGATACAGGGGGGTCCTACGAGCAGTACTTC. Translating it yields CATSTDTGGSYEQYF.

The table lists this clone with a few counts. The J gene is TRBJ2-7, the V gene TRBV19, with 7 bases matching TRBD2. J was trimmed by 9 bases and V by 7 bases; bases with no gene match: 12. This CDR3 comprises 13 residues. CDR1 is LNHDA, CDR2 SQIVND, per germline (reference sequence). CDR3 sequence: CASTRVRGEPQYF. The CDR3 region has the DNA TGTGCCAGTACCCGGGTTCGGGGGGAACCGCAGTACTTC. The whole variable domain, filled in from reference TRBV19 and TRBJ2-7, reads DGGITQSPKYLFRKEGQNVTLSCEQNLNHDAMYWYRQDPGQGLRLIYYSQIVNDFQKGDIAEGYSVSREKKESFPLTVTSAQKNPTAFYLCASTRVRGEPQYFGPGTRLTVT.

This clone was detected only a few times. The chain has TRBV29-1 and TRBJ2-3; D is perhaps TRBD2 (6 bases). V was shortened by 0 bases and J by 5 bases, with 12 bases between the two germline ends. The germline gives CDR1 SQVTM, CDR2 ANQGSEA. This CDR3 region has 14 residues. DNA for the CDR3: TGCAGCGTTGAAGATCCCTTCGGGGGAGATACGCAGTATTTT. Translating gives CSVEDPFGGDTQYF.

The V gene is TRBV7-2, the J gene TRBJ1-1, with D uncertain. The CDR3 has 14 residues. Germline CDR1 and CDR2: SGHTA and FQGNSA. Trimming stripped 2 bases from V and 4 bases from J, with 11 bases between. CDR3 bases: TGTGCCAGCAGCTTAACCGCAGCGGGCACTGAAGCTTTCTTT. Its translation is CASSLTAAGTEAFF.